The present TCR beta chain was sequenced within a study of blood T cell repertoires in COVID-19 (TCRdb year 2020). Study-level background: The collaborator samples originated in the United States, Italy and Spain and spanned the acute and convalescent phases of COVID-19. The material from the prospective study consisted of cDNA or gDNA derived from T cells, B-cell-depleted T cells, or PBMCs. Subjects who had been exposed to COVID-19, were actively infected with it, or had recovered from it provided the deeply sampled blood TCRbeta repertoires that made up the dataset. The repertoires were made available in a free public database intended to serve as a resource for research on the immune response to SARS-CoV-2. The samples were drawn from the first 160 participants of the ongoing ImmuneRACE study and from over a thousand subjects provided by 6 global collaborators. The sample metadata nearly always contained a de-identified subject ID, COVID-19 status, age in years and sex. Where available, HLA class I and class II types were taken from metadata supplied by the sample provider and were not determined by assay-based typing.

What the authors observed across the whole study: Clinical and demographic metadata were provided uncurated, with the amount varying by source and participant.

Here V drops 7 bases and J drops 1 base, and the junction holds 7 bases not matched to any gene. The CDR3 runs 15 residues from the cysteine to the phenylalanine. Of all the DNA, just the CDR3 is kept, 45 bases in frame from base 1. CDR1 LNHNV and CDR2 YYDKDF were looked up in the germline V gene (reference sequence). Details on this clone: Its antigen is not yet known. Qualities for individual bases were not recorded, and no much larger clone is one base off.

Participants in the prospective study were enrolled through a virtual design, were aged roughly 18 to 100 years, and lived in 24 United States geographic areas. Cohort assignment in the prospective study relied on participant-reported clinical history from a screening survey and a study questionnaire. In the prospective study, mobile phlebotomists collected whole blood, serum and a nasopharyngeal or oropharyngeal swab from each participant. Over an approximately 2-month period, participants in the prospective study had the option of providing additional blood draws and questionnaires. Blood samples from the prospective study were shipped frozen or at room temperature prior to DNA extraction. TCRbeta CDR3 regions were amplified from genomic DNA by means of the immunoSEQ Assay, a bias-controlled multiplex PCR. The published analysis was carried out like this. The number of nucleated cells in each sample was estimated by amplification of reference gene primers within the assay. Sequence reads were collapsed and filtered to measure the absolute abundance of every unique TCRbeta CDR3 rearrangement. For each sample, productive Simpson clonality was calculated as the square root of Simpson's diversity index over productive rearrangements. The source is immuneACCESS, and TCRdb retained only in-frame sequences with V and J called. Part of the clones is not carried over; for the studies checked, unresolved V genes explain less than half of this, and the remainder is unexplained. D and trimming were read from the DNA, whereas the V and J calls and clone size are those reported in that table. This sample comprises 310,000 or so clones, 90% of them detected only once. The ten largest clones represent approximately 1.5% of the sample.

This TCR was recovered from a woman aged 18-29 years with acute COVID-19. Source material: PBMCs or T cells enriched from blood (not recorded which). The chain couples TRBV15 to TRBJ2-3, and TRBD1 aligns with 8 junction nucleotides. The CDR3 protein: CATNRPGQGTDTQYF. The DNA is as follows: TGTGCCACCAACCGACCGGGACAGGGCACAGATACGCAGTATTTT.